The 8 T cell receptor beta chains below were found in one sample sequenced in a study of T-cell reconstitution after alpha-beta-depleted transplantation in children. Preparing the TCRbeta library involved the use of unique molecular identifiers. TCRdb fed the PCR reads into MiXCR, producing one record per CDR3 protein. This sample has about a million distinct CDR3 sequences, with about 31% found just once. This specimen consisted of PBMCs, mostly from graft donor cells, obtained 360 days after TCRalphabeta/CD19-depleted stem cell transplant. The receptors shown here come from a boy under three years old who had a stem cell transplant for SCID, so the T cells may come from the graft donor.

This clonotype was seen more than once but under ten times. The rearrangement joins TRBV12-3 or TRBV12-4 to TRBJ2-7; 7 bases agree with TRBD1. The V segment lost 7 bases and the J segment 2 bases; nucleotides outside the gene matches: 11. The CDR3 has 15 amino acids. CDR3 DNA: TGTGCCAGCAACGACAGGGCACTACCGACCTACGAGCAGTACTTC. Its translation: CASNDRALPTYEQYF.

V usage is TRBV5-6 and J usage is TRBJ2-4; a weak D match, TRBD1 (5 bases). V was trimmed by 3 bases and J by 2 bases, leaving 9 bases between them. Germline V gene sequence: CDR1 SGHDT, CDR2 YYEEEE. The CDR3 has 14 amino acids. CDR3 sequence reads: CASSSPGTKNIQYF. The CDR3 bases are TGTGCCAGCAGCTCCCCAGGGACCAAAAACATTCAGTACTTC.

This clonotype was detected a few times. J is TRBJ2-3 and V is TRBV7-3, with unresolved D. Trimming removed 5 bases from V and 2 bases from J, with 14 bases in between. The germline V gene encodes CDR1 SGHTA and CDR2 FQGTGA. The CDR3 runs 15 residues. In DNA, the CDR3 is TGTGCCAGCAGCGTCAGCAATATCAACACAGATACGCAGTATTTT. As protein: CASSVSNINTDTQYF.

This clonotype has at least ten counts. CDR3 sequence (DNA): TGTGCCAGCAGTTTAGGGGGTGGGGGGAGCTCCTACAATGAGCAGTTCTTC. This sequence encodes CASSLGGGGSSYNEQFF. The gene calls are TRBV12-3 or TRBV12-4 and TRBJ2-1; tentative D call: TRBD2 (6 bases). Trimming cost V 1 base and J 0 bases, with 13 bases left between them. The CDR3 spans 17 residues.

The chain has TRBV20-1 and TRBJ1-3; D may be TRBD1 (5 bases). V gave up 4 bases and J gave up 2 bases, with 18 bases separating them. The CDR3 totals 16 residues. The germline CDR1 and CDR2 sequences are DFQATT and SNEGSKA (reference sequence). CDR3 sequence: CSATKGGSGPGNTIYF. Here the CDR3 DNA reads TGCAGTGCTACGAAGGGCGGGTCAGGGCCTGGAAACACCATATATTTT.

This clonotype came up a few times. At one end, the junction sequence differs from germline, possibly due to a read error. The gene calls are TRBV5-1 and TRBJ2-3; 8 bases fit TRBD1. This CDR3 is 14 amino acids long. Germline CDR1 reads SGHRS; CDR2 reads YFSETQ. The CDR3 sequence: CASSIGQGGDTQYF. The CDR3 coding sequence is TGTGCCAGCAGCATAGGACAGGGAGGAGATACGCAGTATTTT. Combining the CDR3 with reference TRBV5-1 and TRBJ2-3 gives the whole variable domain KAGVTQTPRYLIKTRGQQVTLSCSPISGHRSVSWYQQTPGQGLQFLFEYFSETQRNKGNFPGRFSGRQFSNSRSEMNVSTLELGDSALYLCASSIGQGGDTQYFGPGTRLTVL.

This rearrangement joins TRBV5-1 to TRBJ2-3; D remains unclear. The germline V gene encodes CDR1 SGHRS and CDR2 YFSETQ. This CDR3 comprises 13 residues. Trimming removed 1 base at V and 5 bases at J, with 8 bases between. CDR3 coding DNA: TGCGCCAGCAGCTTGTCGCCGGGAGATACGCAGTATTTT. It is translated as CASSLSPGDTQYF.

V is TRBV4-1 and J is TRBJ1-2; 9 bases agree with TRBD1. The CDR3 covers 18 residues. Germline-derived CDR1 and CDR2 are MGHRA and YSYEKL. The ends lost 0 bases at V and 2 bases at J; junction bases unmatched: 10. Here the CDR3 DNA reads TGCGCCAGCAGCCAAGATTCTAGGGACAGGGTTGCCAACTATGGCTACACCTTC. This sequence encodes CASSQDSRDRVANYGYTF.